A single T cell receptor beta chain is shown here with its context. This specimen belongs to a study of T cells in narcolepsy. Sequencing was performed with immunoSEQ multiplex PCR; in TCRdb, only in-frame clones are kept and a portion is missing. The sample has about 29,000 clones, 80% to 90% seen once. Germline values: CDR1 GTSNPN, CDR2 SVGIG (reference sequence). The CDR3 consists of 15 residues. V lost 1 base and J lost 0, with 11 bases in between. The chain joins TRBV30 to TRBJ2-3; D gene ambiguous. The clonotype originates from a human donor in good health. Material: memory (CD45RA-) CD4+ T cells from blood. The DNA of the CDR3 is TGTGCCTGGAGTGCCCAAGTGCTGAGCACAGATACGCAGTATTTT. Amino acids: CAWSAQVLSTDTQYF.